The T cell receptor beta chain described here comes from a study of shared clonotypes between healthy human individuals. Clones were read by immunoSEQ multiplex PCR, and TCRdb kept only the in-frame ones, dropping some. The sample yields roughly 2.5 million clones, around nine tenths seen once. Study-level findings and limits: Measured sharing among donors was expected to vary with sequencing depth. Rarefaction exposed incomplete sorted-subset sequencing despite large depth. What limited the represented genetic and exposure-history diversity was the small number of donors.

Memory CD4+ cells were the fraction left after CD45RA+ naive selection. Germline V gene sequence: CDR1 KGHSH, CDR2 LQKENI. The CDR3 runs to 12 residues. The V end lost 2 bases, the J end lost 5 bases, and 5 bases lay between the germline ends. For this clone: Its specificity is unknown.

This receptor was identified in a man younger than 30 in good health. Specimen: naive CD4+ T cells sorted from blood. The sample's subset: CD45RA+ positively selected. This sequence joins TRBV18 and TRBJ2-3; no clear D gene. The CDR3 protein is CASSPAGDTQYF. The CDR3 nucleotides read TGTGCCAGCTCACCAGCTGGAGATACGCAGTATTTT.